Each of the 28 T cell receptor beta chains below was sequenced from the same sample in a study of cytomegalovirus exposure and HLA in healthy donors. PCR amplification relied on 60 Vbeta primers (plus 13 Jbeta primers). Using immunoSEQ multiplex PCR, the repertoire was profiled, and TCRdb retains in-frame clones only, with some absent. The sample lists around 130,000 clones, over 8.5% occurring once. The source material was PBMCs. These receptors all come from a woman aged 35 to 49 in good health and CMV-seropositive.

This clone was seen more than once but under ten times. CDR3 nucleotides: TGTGCCAGCAGTTCGGACAGGGTGTATGGCTACACCTTC. Amino acid sequence: CASSSDRVYGYTF. V gene TRBV7-8 combines with J gene TRBJ1-2, with 8 nucleotides matching TRBD1. V lost 6 bases to trimming and J lost 5 bases; unmatched junction nucleotides: 5. Germline V CDR1 and CDR2: SGHVS, FQNEAQ. CDR3 length equals 13 residues.

This clone has more than one count but fewer than ten. The chain joins TRBV19 to TRBJ2-7, with TRBD2 matching 7 bases. CDR3 length: 13 residues. Trimming removed 7 bases from V and 3 bases from J; junction bases left unmatched: 6. Germline CDR1 reads LNHDA; CDR2 reads SQIVND (reference sequence). The CDR3 reads CASKAGVSYEQYF. The CDR3 nucleotides read TGTGCCAGTAAGGCGGGGGTTAGCTACGAGCAGTACTTC.

The chain is built from TRBV6-5 and TRBJ2-7; the D gene is possibly TRBD1 (5 bases). The CDR3 is 13 amino acids. The germline CDR1 and CDR2 sequences are MNHEY and SVGAGI. With 5 bases removed from V and 2 bases from J, the gap between germline ends came to 10 bases. CDR3 DNA: TGTGCCAGCAGTCAGGGCCCTACCTACGAGCAGTACTTC. Its translation is CASSQGPTYEQYF.

The chain joins TRBV19 to TRBJ1-5; TRBD1 might be the D (5 bases). This CDR3 comprises 16 residues. The V and J ends lost 3 bases and 2 bases respectively, with 14 bases between them. The V gene's germline CDR1 is LNHDA and CDR2 SQIVND (reference sequence). DNA for the CDR3: TGTGCCAGTAGTATTGGGGGGGGTGGAGGCAATCAGCCCCAGCATTTT. Residues: CASSIGGGGGNQPQHF. Full variable domain (remainder filled in from reference TRBV19 and TRBJ1-5): DGGITQSPKYLFRKEGQNVTLSCEQNLNHDAMYWYRQDPGQGLRLIYYSQIVNDFQKGDIAEGYSVSREKKESFPLTVTSAQKNPTAFYLCASSIGGGGGNQPQHFGDGTRLSIL.

In the case of this clone: As the CDR3 is not closed by the conserved phenylalanine or tryptophan, this likely results from a read error. This chain joins TRBV7-6 and TRBJ1-5; D gene ambiguous. Germline V gene lookup returns CDR1 SGHVS and CDR2 FNYEAQ. Trimming took 5 bases from V and 4 from J, leaving 9 bases between them. The CDR3 covers 13 residues. The CDR3 here is CASSRRANQPQHV. CDR3 DNA sequence: TGTGCCAGCAGCCGGAGGGCAAATCAGCCCCAGCATGTT.

This clone was observed a handful of times. The chain combines TRBV2 with TRBJ1-2; tentatively, D is TRBD1 (5 bases). The ends were cut back, 3 bases at V and 7 bases at J, with 12 bases in the middle. Germline V lookup: CDR1 SNHLY, CDR2 FYNNEI. The CDR3 sequence is 13 residues long. This CDR3 is CASSDPRGFGYTF. Written as DNA, the CDR3 is TGTGCCAGCAGTGACCCCCGGGGGTTTGGCTACACCTTC.

This clone was counted between two and nine times. The chain has TRBV7-7 and TRBJ2-2; 12 nucleotides match TRBD2. Germline loops: CDR1 SSHAT, CDR2 FNYEAQ (reference sequence). V was clipped by 5 bases and J by 6 bases; unmatched bases: 13. This CDR3 comprises 18 residues. CDR3 residues: CASSHLAGGPGISGELFF. DNA for the CDR3: TGTGCCAGCAGCCATCTAGCGGGGGGGCCAGGAATTTCCGGGGAGCTGTTTTTT.

This chain joins TRBV6-4 and TRBJ1-6; D perhaps matches TRBD1 (5 bases). The CDR3 contains 13 residues. The germline V gene has CDR1 MRHNA and CDR2 SNTAGT. V was shortened by 4 bases and J by 7 bases, with 8 bases between the two germline ends. The CDR3 region has the DNA TGTGCCAGCAGTGCCCAGGGCAATTCACCCCTCCACTTT. This codes for CASSAQGNSPLHF.

V gene TRBV19 combines with J gene TRBJ1-5, with D possibly being TRBD1 (5 bases). Germline V CDR1 and CDR2: LNHDA, SQIVND (reference sequence). Trimming stripped 3 bases from V and 6 bases from J, with 15 bases between. The CDR3 contains 15 residues. The DNA of the CDR3 is TGTGCCAGTAGTATGCGCAGGGAAGGGGTTCAGCCCCAGCATTTT. Its protein is CASSMRREGVQPQHF.

This clone was counted only a few times. This chain joins TRBV7-8 and TRBJ1-1, with 8 bases fitting TRBD1. The V segment lost 3 bases and the J segment 3 bases; nucleotides outside the gene matches: 6. The germline V gene has CDR1 SGHVS and CDR2 FQNEAQ. The CDR3 has 15 residues. The CDR3: CASSFYRGLHTEAFF. CDR3 DNA sequence: TGTGCCAGCAGCTTTTACAGGGGGTTGCACACTGAAGCTTTCTTT.

The genes are TRBV5-6 and TRBJ1-5, with D uncertain. The CDR3 spans 18 residues. Trimming shortened V by 0 bases and J by 0 bases, and 16 bases separated the two germline ends. Germline V gene lookup returns CDR1 SGHDT and CDR2 YYEEEE. CDR3 nucleotide sequence: TGTGCCAGCAGCTTGGGTGGTTCCCGTAGCTATAGCAATCAGCCCCAGCATTTT. Residues: CASSLGGSRSYSNQPQHF.

V is TRBV5-5 and J is TRBJ1-5; 9 nucleotides align to TRBD1. Germline lookup yields CDR1 SGHKS and CDR2 YYEKEE (reference sequence). The V gene end was trimmed by 4 bases and the J gene end by 6 bases; junction bases not matched to a gene: 14. The CDR3 extends over 17 amino acids. CDR3 sequence: CASSQSSPGQGFQPQHF. The DNA of the CDR3 is TGTGCCAGCAGCCAAAGCTCACCGGGACAGGGTTTTCAGCCCCAGCATTTT.

This clone occurred a few times. The J gene is TRBJ2-3, the V gene TRBV29-1; 11 bases map to TRBD2. V lost 4 bases, J lost 1 base, and 4 bases stayed unmatched. The CDR3 loop spans 15 amino acids. Germline V gene sequence: CDR1 SQVTM, CDR2 ANQGSEA. CDR3 in DNA: TGCAGCGTTGGGCTAGCGGGGGGCCGCACAGATACGCAGTATTTT. Protein sequence: CSVGLAGGRTDTQYF.

CDR3 bases: TGTGCCAGCAGTGAGGCAGGGGGCAGCACAGATACGCAGTATTTT. Translating gives CASSEAGGSTDTQYF. The gene calls are TRBV6-4 and TRBJ2-3; the match to TRBD1 covers 8 bases. This CDR3 contains 15 residues. The V and J ends lost 3 bases and 0 bases, in that order; junction bases with no gene match: 2. CDR1 and CDR2 from the germline V gene are MRHNA and SNTAGT.

This clone was found a few times. The chain combines TRBV2 with TRBJ2-7; D is unclear. In germline, CDR1 is SNHLY, CDR2 FYNNEI. CDR3 length equals 11 residues. Trimming took off 5 bases at V and 3 bases at J, with 5 bases between the two ends. CDR3 residues: CASSINYEQYF. CDR3 DNA sequence: TGTGCCAGCAGTATCAACTACGAGCAGTACTTC.

This clone was detected only a few times. The V call is TRBV5-4, the J call TRBJ1-1; 7 bases align to TRBD1. The CDR3 consists of 15 residues. Germline-derived CDR1 and CDR2 are SGHNT and YYREEE (reference sequence). Trimming at V came to 4 bases and at J to 0 bases, leaving 6 bases not matched to a gene. CDR3 sequence reads: CASSGTGAMNTEAFF. DNA for the CDR3: TGTGCCAGCAGCGGAACAGGGGCAATGAACACTGAAGCTTTCTTT.

This clone was observed a handful of times. This sequence joins TRBV11-3 and TRBJ2-3, with 9 bases lining up with TRBD1. The V and J ends lost 3 bases and 0 bases, in that order; junction bases with no gene match: 4. This CDR3 spans 16 amino acids. Germline CDR1 is SGHNT and CDR2 is YENEEA. The CDR3 region has the DNA TGTGCCAGCAGCTTTCGGACAGGGGCAAGCACAGATACGCAGTATTTT. This gives the protein CASSFRTGASTDTQYF. The full variable domain, completed using reference TRBV11-3 and TRBJ2-3, is EAGVVQSPRYKIIEKKQPVAFWCNPISGHNTLYWYLQNLGQGPELLIRYENEEAVDDSQLPKDRFSAERLKGVDSTLKIQPAELGDSAVYLCASSFRTGASTDTQYFGPGTRLTVL.

This clone was seen a few times. The chain links TRBV18 to TRBJ1-1, with D tentatively TRBD1 (5 bases). Germline CDR1 and CDR2: KGHSH and LQKENI. With 6 bases removed from V and 4 bases from J, the gap between germline ends came to 18 bases. This CDR3 is built from 15 residues. CDR3 DNA: TGTGCCAGCTCCCGTGAGGGGAGGTCGGGCACTGAAGCTTTCTTT. Translation: CASSREGRSGTEAFF.

V is TRBV6-4 and J is TRBJ2-3; 16 bases align to TRBD2. V lost 3 bases to trimming and J lost 0 bases; unmatched junction nucleotides: 0. This CDR3 contains 17 residues. CDR1 is MRHNA and CDR2 is SNTAGT in the germline V gene. The CDR3 nucleotides read TGTGCCAGCAGTGAGGGACTAGCGGGGGGGAGCACAGATACGCAGTATTTT. It specifies CASSEGLAGGSTDTQYF.

This clone was detected a few times. The chain carries TRBV5-1 and TRBJ1-2; weak D call: TRBD1 (5 bases). CDR1 SGHRS and CDR2 YFSETQ come from the germline V gene. The CDR3 totals 14 residues. Trimming took 0 bases from V and 8 from J, leaving 14 bases between them. As DNA, the CDR3 is TGCGCCAGCAGCTTGGGACTGGGGAGGGGAGGCTACACCTTC. Protein product: CASSLGLGRGGYTF.

This clone was detected only a few times. The chain has TRBV7-9 and TRBJ1-6; D is perhaps TRBD1 (6 bases). Trimming removed 1 base from V and 14 bases from J, with 15 bases in between. This CDR3 is 14 amino acids long. The germline CDR1 and CDR2 sequences are SEHNR and FQNEAQ (reference sequence). The CDR3, as DNA: TGTGCCAGCAGCTTAGGAACAGGGAGATGGACCCTCCACTTT. Translated, it gives CASSLGTGRWTLHF.

This clone was seen only a few times. The chain carries TRBV29-1 and TRBJ2-7; perhaps TRBD1 as D (6 bases). The CDR3 consists of 13 residues. V shed 4 bases and J shed 1 base, with 11 bases lying between them. Germline V gene lookup returns CDR1 SQVTM and CDR2 ANQGSEA. CDR3 coding DNA: TGCAGCGTTGCCCCGACAGGTTCCTACGAGCAGTACTTC. This sequence encodes CSVAPTGSYEQYF.

This clone has only a few counts. The chain carries TRBV30 and TRBJ1-5; TRBD1 is a possible D gene (5 bases). V was cut by 3 bases and J by 4 bases, with 13 bases left in between. Germline-derived CDR1 and CDR2 are GTSNPN and SVGIG (reference sequence). This CDR3 has 14 residues. In DNA form, the CDR3 reads TGTGCCTGGAGGGGGAGCGGGGGAAATCAGCCCCAGCATTTT. This gives the protein CAWRGSGGNQPQHF.

The chain couples TRBV5-5 to TRBJ2-7, with D possibly being TRBD2 (7 bases). This CDR3 region has 16 residues. V lost 3 bases and J 2 bases, leaving 18 bases between the germline ends. Germline V CDR1 and CDR2: SGHKS, YYEKEE (reference sequence). CDR3 amino acids: CASSSTGAGDTYEQYF. The CDR3, as DNA: TGTGCCAGCAGCTCAACTGGGGCGGGGGACACCTACGAGCAGTACTTC.

This clone has just a few counts. This chain links TRBV19 with TRBJ1-6; D gene unclear. The CDR3 length is 15 residues. Germline CDR1 is LNHDA and CDR2 is SQIVND (reference sequence). V lost 5 bases to trimming and J lost 13 bases, with 21 bases between them. The CDR3 DNA reads as TGTGCCAGTAGTGGACGGACGGCTCGCGGGGAGCCCCTCCACTTT. This encodes CASSGRTARGEPLHF.

This clone was detected only a few times. The chain recombines TRBV10-3 with TRBJ2-1; tentative D call: TRBD2 (7 bases). There are 14 residues in the CDR3. Trimming pared 0 bases from V and 9 bases from J, leaving 12 bases between. Germline-derived CDR1 and CDR2 are ENHRY and SYGVKD. DNA for the CDR3: TGTGCCATCAGTGAGTCGGGGGGGGCTAGTGAGCAGTTCTTC. Protein sequence: CAISESGGASEQFF.

CDR3 coding DNA: TGTGCCAGCAGCATCGCGGCAGCCACCTACGAGCAGTACTTC. Translation gives CASSIAAATYEQYF. The rearrangement links TRBV7-9 to TRBJ2-7; no clear D. V dropped 5 bases and J dropped 2 bases, with 13 bases sitting between them. CDR3 length: 14 amino acids. Germline V gives CDR1 SEHNR, CDR2 FQNEAQ (reference sequence).

This clone was counted a few times. The rearrangement joins TRBV5-6 to TRBJ1-2; D remains unclear. This CDR3 comprises 14 residues. V dropped 1 base and J dropped 7 bases, with 14 bases sitting between them. Germline CDR1 and CDR2: SGHDT and YYEEEE. The CDR3 region has the DNA TGTGCCAGCAGCTTGTACCGGGGATCTGCTGGCTACACCTTC. Its translation: CASSLYRGSAGYTF.